Detailed here is one T cell receptor (beta chain). This specimen includes other DNA sequences encoding the same CDR3. Some clones are missing from TCRdb's copy, which holds only in-frame ones; the method was immunoSEQ multiplex PCR. This table holds approximately 500,000 clones, around nine tenths found once. The ends were cut back, 1 base at V and 4 bases at J, with 7 bases in the middle. Per germline, CDR1 LGHDT and CDR2 YNNKEL (reference sequence). This CDR3 comprises 13 residues. The entry originates in a study of blood T cell repertoires in COVID-19. The sample taken for sequencing was peripheral blood. V usage is TRBV3-1 (or the pseudogene TRBV3-2) and J usage is TRBJ1-1; no clear D. The receptor was derived from a woman between 50 and 59 years old with COVID-19, enrolled during active disease. The CDR3 loop reads CASSQVRGTEAFF. CDR3 DNA: TGTGCCAGCAGCCAAGTCCGGGGCACTGAAGCTTTCTTT.